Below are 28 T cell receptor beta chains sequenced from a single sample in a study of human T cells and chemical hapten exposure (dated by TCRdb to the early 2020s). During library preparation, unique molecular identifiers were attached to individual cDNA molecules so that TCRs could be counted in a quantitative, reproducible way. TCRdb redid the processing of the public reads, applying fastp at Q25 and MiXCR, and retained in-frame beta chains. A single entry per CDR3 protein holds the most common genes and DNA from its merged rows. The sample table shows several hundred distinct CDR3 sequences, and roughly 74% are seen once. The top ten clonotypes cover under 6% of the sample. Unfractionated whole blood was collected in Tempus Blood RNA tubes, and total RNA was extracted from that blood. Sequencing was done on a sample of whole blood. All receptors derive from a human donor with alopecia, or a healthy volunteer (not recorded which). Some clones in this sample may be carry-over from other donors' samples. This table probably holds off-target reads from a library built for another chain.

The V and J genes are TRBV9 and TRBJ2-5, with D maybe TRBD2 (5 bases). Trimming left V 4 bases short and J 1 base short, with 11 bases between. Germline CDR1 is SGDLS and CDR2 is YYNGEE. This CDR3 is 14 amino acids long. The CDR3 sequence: CASSLTGFQETQYF. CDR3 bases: TGTGCCAGCAGCCTCACGGGGTTCCAAGAGACCCAGTACTTC.

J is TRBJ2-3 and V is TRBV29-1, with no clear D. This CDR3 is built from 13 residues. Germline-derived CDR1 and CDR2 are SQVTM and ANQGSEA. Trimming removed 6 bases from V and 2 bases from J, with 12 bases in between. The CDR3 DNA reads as TGCAGCGTGGGAATATCCTACACAGATACGCAGTATTTT. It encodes CSVGISYTDTQYF.

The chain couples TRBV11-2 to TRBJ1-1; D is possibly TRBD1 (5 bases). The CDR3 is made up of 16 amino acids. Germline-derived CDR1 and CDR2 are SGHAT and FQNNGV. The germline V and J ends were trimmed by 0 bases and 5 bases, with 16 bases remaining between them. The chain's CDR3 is CASSLDSTGLGTEAFF. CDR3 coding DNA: TGTGCCAGCAGCTTAGACTCCACAGGCCTAGGGACTGAAGCTTTCTTT.

For the CDR3, the DNA is TGCGCCAGCAGCTTGGGGACAAACTCCTACGAGCAGTACTTC. Translation gives CASSLGTNSYEQYF. V and J are TRBV5-1 and TRBJ2-7; tentatively, D is TRBD1 (5 bases). Trimming shortened V by 0 bases and J by 0 bases, and 7 bases separated the two germline ends. CDR1 and CDR2 from the germline V gene are SGHRS and YFSETQ. The CDR3 length is 14 residues.

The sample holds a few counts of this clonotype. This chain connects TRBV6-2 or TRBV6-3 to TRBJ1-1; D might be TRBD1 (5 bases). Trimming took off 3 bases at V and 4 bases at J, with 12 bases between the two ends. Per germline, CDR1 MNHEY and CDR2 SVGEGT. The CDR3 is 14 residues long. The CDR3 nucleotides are TGTGCCAGCAGTTATGGGGGTGAGGTCACTGAAGCTTTCTTT. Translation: CASSYGGEVTEAFF.

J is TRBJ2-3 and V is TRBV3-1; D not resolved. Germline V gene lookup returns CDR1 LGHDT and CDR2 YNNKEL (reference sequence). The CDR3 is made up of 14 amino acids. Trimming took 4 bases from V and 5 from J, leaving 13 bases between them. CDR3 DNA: TGTGCCAGCAGCCCCCGGCCACTCGGAGATACGCAGTATTTT. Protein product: CASSPRPLGDTQYF.

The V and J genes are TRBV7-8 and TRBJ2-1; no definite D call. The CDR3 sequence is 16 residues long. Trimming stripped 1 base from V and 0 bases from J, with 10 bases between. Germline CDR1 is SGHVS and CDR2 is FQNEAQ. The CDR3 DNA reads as TGTGCCAGCAGCTTAGTTCAGTTGAGCTCCTACAATGAGCAGTTCTTC. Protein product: CASSLVQLSSYNEQFF.

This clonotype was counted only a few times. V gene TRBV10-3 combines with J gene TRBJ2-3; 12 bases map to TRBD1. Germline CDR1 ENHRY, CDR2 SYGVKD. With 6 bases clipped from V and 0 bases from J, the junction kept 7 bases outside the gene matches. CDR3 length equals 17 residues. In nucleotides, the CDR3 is TGTGCCATCAGGCCGGGACAGGGGGCTTCTAGCACAGATACGCAGTATTTT. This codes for CAIRPGQGASSTDTQYF.

DNA of the CDR3: TGTGCCAGCAGTGAACAGGGACAGCTGAACACTGAAGCTTTCTTT. Translated: CASSEQGQLNTEAFF. The chain combines TRBV25-1 with TRBJ1-1, with 7 bases lining up with TRBD1. The germline V gene has CDR1 MGHDK and CDR2 SYGVNS. The CDR3 loop spans 15 amino acids. Trimming cost V 2 bases and J 0 bases; bases outside gene matches: 3.

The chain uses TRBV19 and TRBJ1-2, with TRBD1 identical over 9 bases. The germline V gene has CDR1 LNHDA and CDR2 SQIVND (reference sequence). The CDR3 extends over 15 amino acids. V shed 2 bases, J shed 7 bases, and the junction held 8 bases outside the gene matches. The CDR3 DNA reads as TGTGCCAGTAGTATAAAGAGAACAGGGGGCCTTGGCTACACCTTC. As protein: CASSIKRTGGLGYTF.

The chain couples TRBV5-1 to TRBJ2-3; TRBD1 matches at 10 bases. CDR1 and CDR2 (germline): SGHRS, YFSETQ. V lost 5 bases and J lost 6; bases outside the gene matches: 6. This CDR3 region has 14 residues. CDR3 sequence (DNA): TGCGCCAGCAGGACAGGGGGCAGTACGGATACGCAGTATTTT. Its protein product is CASRTGGSTDTQYF.

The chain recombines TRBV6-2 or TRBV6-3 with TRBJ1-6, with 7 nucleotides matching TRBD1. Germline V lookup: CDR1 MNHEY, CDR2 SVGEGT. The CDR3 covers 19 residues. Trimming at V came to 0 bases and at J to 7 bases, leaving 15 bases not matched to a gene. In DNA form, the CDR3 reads TGTGCCAGCAGTTACTCGGTGGCAGTCGGACAGGTGAAAAATTCACCCCTCCACTTT. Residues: CASSYSVAVGQVKNSPLHF.

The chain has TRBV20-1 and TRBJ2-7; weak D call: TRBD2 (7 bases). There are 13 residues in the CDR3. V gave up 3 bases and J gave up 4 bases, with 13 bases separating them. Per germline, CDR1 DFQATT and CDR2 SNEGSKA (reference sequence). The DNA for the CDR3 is TGCAGTGCTAGGGGGGGGCTGGAATACGAGCAGTACTTC. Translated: CSARGGLEYEQYF.

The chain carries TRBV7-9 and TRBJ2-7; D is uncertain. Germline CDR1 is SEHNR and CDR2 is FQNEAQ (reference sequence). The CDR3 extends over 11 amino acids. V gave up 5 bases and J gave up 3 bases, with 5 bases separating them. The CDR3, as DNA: TGTGCCAGCAGCAACTACTACGAGCAGTACTTC. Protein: CASSNYYEQYF.

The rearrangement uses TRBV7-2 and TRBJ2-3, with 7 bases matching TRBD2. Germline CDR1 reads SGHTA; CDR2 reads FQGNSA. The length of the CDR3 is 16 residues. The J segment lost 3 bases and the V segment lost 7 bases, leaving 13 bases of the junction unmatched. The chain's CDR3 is CASNLWGGGRTDTQYF. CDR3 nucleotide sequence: TGTGCCAGCAACCTTTGGGGGGGGGGTAGGACAGATACGCAGTATTTT.

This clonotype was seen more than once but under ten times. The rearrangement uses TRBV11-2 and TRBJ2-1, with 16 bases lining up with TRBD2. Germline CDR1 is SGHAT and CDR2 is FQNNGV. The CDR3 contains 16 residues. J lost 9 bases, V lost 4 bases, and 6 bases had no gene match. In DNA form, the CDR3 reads TGTGCCAGCAGCTCCCCGGGACTAGCGGGGGGGCTTGAGCAGTTCTTC. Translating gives CASSSPGLAGGLEQFF.

Here the CDR3 DNA reads TGTGCCATCAGTGTTGTCGAGGACGGGAACTATGGCTACACCTTC. Amino acids: CAISVVEDGNYGYTF. V gene TRBV10-3 combines with J gene TRBJ1-2; no reliable D call. V was clipped by 4 bases and J by 2 bases, with 14 bases between them. There are 15 residues in the CDR3. From germline, CDR1 is ENHRY and CDR2 SYGVKD.

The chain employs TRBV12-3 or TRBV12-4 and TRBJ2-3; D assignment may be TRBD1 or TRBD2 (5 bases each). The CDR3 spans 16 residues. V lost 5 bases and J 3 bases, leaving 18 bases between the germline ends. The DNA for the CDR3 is TGTGCCAGCAGTGGGGGTCTGAGGCGGTGGACAGATACGCAGTATTTT. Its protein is CASSGGLRRWTDTQYF.

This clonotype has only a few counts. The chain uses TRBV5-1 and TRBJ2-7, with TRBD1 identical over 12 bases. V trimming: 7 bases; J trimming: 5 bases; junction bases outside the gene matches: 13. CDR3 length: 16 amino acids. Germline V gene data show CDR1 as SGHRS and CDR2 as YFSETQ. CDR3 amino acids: CASVVLGQGAPNEQYF. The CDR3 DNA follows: TGCGCCAGCGTGGTTTTGGGACAGGGGGCGCCCAACGAGCAGTACTTC.

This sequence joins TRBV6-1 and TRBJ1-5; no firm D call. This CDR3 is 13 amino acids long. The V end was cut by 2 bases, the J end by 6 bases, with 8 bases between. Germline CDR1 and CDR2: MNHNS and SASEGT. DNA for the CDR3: TGTGCCAGCAGTGAATTAGAGGGTCAGCCCCAGCATTTT. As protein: CASSELEGQPQHF.

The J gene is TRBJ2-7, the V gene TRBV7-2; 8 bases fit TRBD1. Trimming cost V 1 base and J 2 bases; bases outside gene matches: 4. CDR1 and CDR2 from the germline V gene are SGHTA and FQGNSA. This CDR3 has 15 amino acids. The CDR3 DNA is TGTGCCAGCAGCTTAGGGTGGGGACAGGCCTACGAGCAGTACTTC. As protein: CASSLGWGQAYEQYF.

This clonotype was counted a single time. CDR3 amino acids: CASSFRQGGSSYPLDNEQFF. In DNA, the CDR3 is TGTGCCAGCAGTTTTCGTCAGGGGGGGTCCAGCTATCCCCTTGACAATGAGCAGTTCTTC. The chain couples TRBV12-3 or TRBV12-4 to TRBJ2-1; D may be TRBD1 or TRBD2 (7 bases each). CDR3 length: 20 amino acids. Trimming took 3 bases from V and 5 from J, leaving 29 bases between them.

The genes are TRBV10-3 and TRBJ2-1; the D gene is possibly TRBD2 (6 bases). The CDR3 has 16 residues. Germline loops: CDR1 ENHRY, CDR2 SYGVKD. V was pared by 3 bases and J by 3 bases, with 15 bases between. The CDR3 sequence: CAISDEGGSFYNEQFF. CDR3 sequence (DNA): TGTGCCATCAGTGACGAGGGAGGAAGCTTCTACAATGAGCAGTTCTTC.

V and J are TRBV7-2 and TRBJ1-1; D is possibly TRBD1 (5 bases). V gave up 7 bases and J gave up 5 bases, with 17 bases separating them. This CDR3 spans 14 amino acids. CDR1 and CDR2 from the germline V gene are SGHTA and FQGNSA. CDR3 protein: CASTARPGGTEAFF. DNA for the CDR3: TGTGCCAGCACTGCCAGGCCGGGGGGAACTGAAGCTTTCTTT. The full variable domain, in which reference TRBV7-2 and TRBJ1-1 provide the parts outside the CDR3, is GAGVSQSPSNKVTEKGKDVELRCDPISGHTALYWYRQSLGQGLEFLIYFQGNSAPDKSGLPSDRFSAERTGGSVSTLTIQRTQQEDSAVYLCASTARPGGTEAFFGQGTRLTVV.

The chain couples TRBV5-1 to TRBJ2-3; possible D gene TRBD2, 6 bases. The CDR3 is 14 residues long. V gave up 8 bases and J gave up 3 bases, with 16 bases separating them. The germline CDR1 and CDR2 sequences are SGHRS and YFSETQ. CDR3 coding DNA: TGCGCCAGTACCCCCGGTGGGGGGACAGATACGCAGTATTTT. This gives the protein CASTPGGGTDTQYF.

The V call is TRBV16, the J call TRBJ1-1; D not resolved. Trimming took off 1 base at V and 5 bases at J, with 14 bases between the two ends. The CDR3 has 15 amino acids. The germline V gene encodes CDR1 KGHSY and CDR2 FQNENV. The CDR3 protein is CASSQWPRSLTEAFF. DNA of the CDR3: TGTGCCAGCAGCCAATGGCCCCGATCGCTGACTGAAGCTTTCTTT.

This CDR3 reads CSARAQREQYF. As DNA, the CDR3 is TGCAGTGCTAGGGCGCAACGGGAGCAGTACTTC. The J gene is TRBJ2-7, the V gene TRBV20-1; D is undetermined. The CDR3 spans 11 residues. Germline CDR1 DFQATT, CDR2 SNEGSKA (reference sequence). V was pared by 3 bases and J by 7 bases, with 10 bases between.

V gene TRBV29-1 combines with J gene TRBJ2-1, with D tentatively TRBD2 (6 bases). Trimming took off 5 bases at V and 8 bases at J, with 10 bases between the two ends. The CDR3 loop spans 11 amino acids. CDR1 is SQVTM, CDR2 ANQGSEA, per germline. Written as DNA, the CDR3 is TGCAGCGTTTCGACTAGGGATGAGCAGTTCTTC. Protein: CSVSTRDEQFF.